The entry that follows covers one T cell receptor (beta chain) sequence. Trimming took 5 bases from V and 2 from J, leaving 10 bases between them. This CDR3 region has 15 residues. Germline CDR1 and CDR2: MNHEY and SVGEGT. The record originates from a study of blood T cell repertoires in COVID-19. Study in general: Samples of COVID-19 (acute and convalescent) were obtained from the United States, Italy and Spain. The analysed material was cDNA or gDNA that came from T cells, B-cell-depleted T cells, or PBMCs.

Original processing notes: Reference gene primer amplification in the assay estimated nucleated cell counts. Sequencing used immunoSEQ multiplex PCR; TCRdb keeps in-frame clones, though not all of them. V and J calls and clone size are given by that table; D and trimming were obtained from the DNA. The repertoire includes some 120,000 clones, more than 85% of them detected once, and about 19% sits in the top ten. The V and J genes are TRBV6-2 or TRBV6-3 and TRBJ2-6, with D unresolved. The sample comprised peripheral blood. This TCR derives from a human donor with acute or convalescent COVID-19. The donor label of this sample is uncertain. The CDR3 DNA reads as TGTGCCAGCAGTACAGCAACGGCTGGGGCCAACGTCCTGACTTTC. Translating it yields CASSTATAGANVLTF.